The rows below give T cell receptor beta chains drawn from one sample of a study of blood T cell repertoires in COVID-19. Assay: immunoSEQ multiplex PCR; the TCRdb copy retains only in-frame clones and omits some. Among over 200,000 clones listed, approximately 80% were seen once. The sequencing input was PBMCs or T cells enriched from blood (not recorded which). Receptors originate from a woman in her fifties or sixties with acute COVID-19. The CDR3 runs from the conserved cysteine through the conserved F or W. Each record gives: J gene, V gene, clone size, D gene, CDR3 protein, CDR3 DNA. The D gene is left open where the match is weak. Size values are once, few and many counts, or a class for expanded clones, and some rows have none.

J gene: TRBJ2-2
V gene: TRBV29-1
clone size: .
D gene: .
CDR3 protein: CSGRTSLHSAGELFF
CDR3 DNA: TGCAGCGGCCGAACTAGCCTTCATAGCGCCGGGGAGCTGTTTTTT

J gene: TRBJ2-7
V gene: TRBV7-9
clone size: few
D gene: TRBD2
CDR3 protein: CASSLAQASGAYEQYF
CDR3 DNA: TGTGCCAGCAGCTTAGCGCAGGCTAGCGGAGCCTACGAGCAGTACTTC

J gene: TRBJ1-3
V gene: TRBV7-2
clone size: .
D gene: TRBD1
CDR3 protein: CASSQDRRGNTIYF
CDR3 DNA: TGTGCCAGCAGCCAGGACAGGAGGGGAAACACCATATATTTT

J gene: TRBJ2-7
V gene: TRBV2
clone size: .
D gene: .
CDR3 protein: CASSRRGQESYEQYF
CDR3 DNA: TGTGCCAGCAGTCGTAGAGGGCAGGAGAGCTACGAGCAGTACTTC

J gene: TRBJ1-4
V gene: TRBV4-3
clone size: few
D gene: .
CDR3 protein: CASSQDPPGPTTNEKLFF
CDR3 DNA: TGCGCCAGCAGCCAAGACCCTCCAGGGCCCACTACGAATGAAAAACTGTTTTTT

J gene: TRBJ1-3
V gene: TRBV7-2
clone size: few
D gene: .
CDR3 protein: CASSLNQGRGGNTIYF
CDR3 DNA: TGTGCCAGCAGCCTAAATCAGGGGAGGGGTGGAAACACCATATATTTT

J gene: TRBJ2-5
V gene: TRBV5-1
clone size: .
D gene: TRBD2
CDR3 protein: CASRVSGDQETQYF
CDR3 DNA: TGCGCCAGCAGGGTTAGCGGGGACCAAGAGACCCAGTACTTC

J gene: TRBJ2-1
V gene: TRBV24-1
clone size: once
D gene: TRBD2
CDR3 protein: CATSDSRVGRAEVNEQFF
CDR3 DNA: TGTGCCACCAGTGATTCCCGGGTCGGGAGGGCCGAAGTCAATGAGCAGTTCTTC

J gene: TRBJ2-1
V gene: TRBV2
clone size: .
D gene: .
CDR3 protein: CASSEVNFRAGNEQFF
CDR3 DNA: TGTGCCAGCAGTGAAGTTAACTTCCGCGCGGGCAATGAGCAGTTCTTC

J gene: TRBJ2-5
V gene: TRBV5-1
clone size: .
D gene: .
CDR3 protein: CASSLAEAGSWKTQYF
CDR3 DNA: TGCGCCAGCAGCTTGGCCGAGGCGGGATCGTGGAAGACCCAGTACTTC

J gene: TRBJ2-2
V gene: TRBV14
clone size: .
D gene: .
CDR3 protein: CASSQEWDTRNTGELFF
CDR3 DNA: TGTGCCAGCAGCCAAGAATGGGACACCCGGAACACCGGGGAGCTGTTTTTT

J gene: TRBJ1-2
V gene: TRBV28
clone size: .
D gene: .
CDR3 protein: CASSLETGGYTF
CDR3 DNA: TGTGCCAGCAGTTTAGAAACAGGGGGCTACACCTTC

J gene: TRBJ1-2
V gene: TRBV4-1
clone size: .
D gene: TRBD1
CDR3 protein: CASSHPREGQGAAYYGYTF
CDR3 DNA: TGCGCCAGCAGCCATCCCCGGGAGGGACAGGGGGCTGCTTACTATGGCTACACCTTC

J gene: TRBJ2-7
V gene: TRBV3-1/TRBV3-2
clone size: once
D gene: TRBD2
CDR3 protein: CASSQGTSGEQYF
CDR3 DNA: TGTGCCAGCAGCCAAGGGACTAGCGGCGAGCAGTACTTC

J gene: TRBJ2-4
V gene: TRBV7-2
clone size: .
D gene: TRBD2
CDR3 protein: CASGIKAGTKNIQYF
CDR3 DNA: TGTGCCAGCGGGATAAAAGCGGGAACCAAAAACATTCAGTACTTC

J gene: TRBJ1-3
V gene: TRBV5-1
clone size: .
D gene: TRBD1
CDR3 protein: CASSPQGQRRSGNTIYF
CDR3 DNA: TGCGCCAGCAGCCCGCAGGGACAGAGACGCTCTGGAAACACCATATATTTT

J gene: TRBJ1-6
V gene: TRBV4-3
clone size: .
D gene: TRBD1
CDR3 protein: CASSQGQGSGPLHF
CDR3 DNA: TGCGCCAGCAGCCAAGGACAGGGGTCGGGTCCCCTCCACTTT

J gene: TRBJ1-6
V gene: TRBV7-9
clone size: .
D gene: .
CDR3 protein: CASSLSSSGGNSPLHF
CDR3 DNA: TGTGCCAGCAGCTTAAGCTCGTCCGGCGGTAATTCACCCCTCCACTTT

J gene: TRBJ2-5
V gene: TRBV28
clone size: .
D gene: .
CDR3 protein: CASSLTATGMQEETQYF
CDR3 DNA: TGTGCCAGCAGTTTAACCGCAACGGGAATGCAGGAAGAGACCCAGTACTTC

J gene: TRBJ2-2
V gene: TRBV7-2
clone size: .
D gene: .
CDR3 protein: CASSLLGRVNTGELFF
CDR3 DNA: TGTGCCAGCAGCTTATTAGGCAGGGTGAACACCGGGGAGCTGTTTTTT

J gene: TRBJ1-3
V gene: TRBV6-2/TRBV6-3
clone size: .
D gene: TRBD1
CDR3 protein: CASSYARTGGNTIYF
CDR3 DNA: TGTGCCAGCAGTTACGCCCGGACAGGGGGAAACACCATATATTTT

J gene: TRBJ2-7
V gene: TRBV7-2
clone size: few
D gene: .
CDR3 protein: CASSLASRIIYEQYF
CDR3 DNA: TGTGCCAGCAGCTTAGCTTCCAGGATCATCTACGAGCAGTACTTC

J gene: TRBJ2-2
V gene: TRBV18
clone size: .
D gene: .
CDR3 protein: CASSLATGELFF
CDR3 DNA: TGTGCCAGCTCACTAGCCACCGGGGAGCTGTTTTTT

J gene: TRBJ2-1
V gene: TRBV3-1/TRBV3-2
clone size: .
D gene: TRBD2
CDR3 protein: CASSQGGTSGSHGEQFF
CDR3 DNA: TGTGCCAGCAGCCAGGGCGGGACTAGCGGGAGTCACGGTGAGCAGTTCTTC

J gene: TRBJ1-2
V gene: TRBV30
clone size: .
D gene: .
CDR3 protein: CAWRSTGPGYTF
CDR3 DNA: TGTGCCTGGAGGTCCACAGGGCCGGGCTACACCTTC

J gene: TRBJ1-2
V gene: TRBV3-1/TRBV3-2
clone size: .
D gene: .
CDR3 protein: CASSQEYFGGANYGYTF
CDR3 DNA: TGTGCCAGCAGCCAAGAATATTTCGGGGGAGCTAACTATGGCTACACCTTC

J gene: TRBJ2-3
V gene: TRBV5-1
clone size: .
D gene: TRBD2
CDR3 protein: CASSPQGIAGGFSTDTQYF
CDR3 DNA: TGCGCCAGCAGCCCGCAGGGGATAGCGGGGGGGTTTAGCACAGATACGCAGTATTTT

J gene: TRBJ1-2
V gene: TRBV4-1
clone size: few
D gene: TRBD1
CDR3 protein: CASSQKAGQGVGYGYTF
CDR3 DNA: TGCGCCAGCAGCCAAAAAGCCGGACAGGGGGTAGGCTATGGCTACACCTTC

J gene: TRBJ2-7
V gene: TRBV30
clone size: once
D gene: TRBD2
CDR3 protein: CAFSAGGEQYF
CDR3 DNA: TGTGCCTTCAGTGCGGGGGGCGAGCAGTACTTC

J gene: TRBJ2-7
V gene: TRBV11-2
clone size: .
D gene: TRBD1
CDR3 protein: CASSLTGQGSYEQYF
CDR3 DNA: TGTGCCAGCAGCCTGACGGGACAGGGGTCCTACGAGCAGTACTTC

J gene: TRBJ1-1
V gene: TRBV4-3
clone size: .
D gene: TRBD1
CDR3 protein: CASSPGQVMNTEAFF
CDR3 DNA: TGCGCCAGCAGCCCGGGACAGGTAATGAACACTGAAGCTTTCTTT

J gene: TRBJ2-2
V gene: TRBV7-2
clone size: .
D gene: TRBD2
CDR3 protein: CASSPAGGKTGELFF
CDR3 DNA: TGTGCCAGCAGCCCCGCGGGAGGGAAAACCGGGGAGCTGTTTTTT

J gene: TRBJ1-5
V gene: TRBV28
clone size: .
D gene: .
CDR3 protein: CASSSYGVGGQPQHF
CDR3 DNA: TGTGCCAGCAGTTCCTATGGGGTGGGGGGTCAGCCCCAGCATTTT

J gene: TRBJ2-1
V gene: TRBV28
clone size: few
D gene: TRBD1
CDR3 protein: CASGNRDRQFF
CDR3 DNA: TGTGCCAGCGGGAACCGGGACAGGCAGTTCTTC

J gene: TRBJ2-1
V gene: TRBV6-2/TRBV6-3
clone size: .
D gene: .
CDR3 protein: CASSYLAVANEQFF
CDR3 DNA: TGTGCCAGCAGTTATTTAGCGGTCGCCAATGAGCAGTTCTTC

J gene: TRBJ1-3
V gene: TRBV15
clone size: .
D gene: .
CDR3 protein: CATSRDFRGIGSSGNTIYF
CDR3 DNA: TGTGCCACCAGCAGAGATTTTAGGGGAATCGGCAGCTCTGGAAACACCATATATTTT